These T cell receptor beta chains were read from a single sample in a study of shared clonotypes between healthy human individuals. The table came from immunoSEQ multiplex PCR; TCRdb's copy has only in-frame clones and leaves some out. The data hold about 1 million clones, with around 76% observed a single time. Material for sequencing was memory CD4+ T cells sorted from blood. Receptors were obtained from a young man in good health. Each CDR3 is given with its conserved first and last residue. A D gene is named only where the DNA matches it firmly. Not every row has a clone size; where given, it reads once, few, many or a size class.

DNA: TGTGCCAGCAGTCTGGGACAGAAGGATCTCACTGAAGCTTTCTTT; CDR3: CASSLGQKDLTEAFF; J: TRBJ1-1; D: TRBD1; size: .; V: TRBV6-1
DNA: TGTGCCAGCAACCCATATGGGGACACCGGGGAGCTGTTTTTT; CDR3: CASNPYGDTGELFF; J: TRBJ2-2; D: .; size: once; V: TRBV7-8
DNA: TGTGCCAGCAGTTTTAGCGGGGGGGCAGATACGCAGTATTTT; CDR3: CASSFSGGADTQYF; J: TRBJ2-3; D: TRBD2; size: once; V: TRBV27
DNA: TGCGCCAGCAGCCTGGACGGGACAGGGACGGGGCAGCCCCAGCATTTT; CDR3: CASSLDGTGTGQPQHF; J: TRBJ1-5; D: TRBD1; size: .; V: TRBV5-1
DNA: TGTGCCAGCAGCTTAGCCGCGGGGTACACAGATACGCAGTATTTT; CDR3: CASSLAAGYTDTQYF; J: TRBJ2-3; D: .; size: .; V: TRBV13
DNA: TGCGCCAGCAGCCAGAGGGGGGCTGGGGCCAACGTCCTGACTTTC; CDR3: CASSQRGAGANVLTF; J: TRBJ2-6; D: .; size: .; V: TRBV4-3
DNA: TGTGCCAGTAGTGGGAGGACTGAGAACTATGGCTACACCTTC; CDR3: CASSGRTENYGYTF; J: TRBJ1-2; D: .; size: .; V: TRBV19
DNA: TGTGCCAGCAGCAAAAAGGGACCAGACAGGGGGCGGTCTGGGGCCAACGTCCTGACTTTC; CDR3: CASSKKGPDRGRSGANVLTF; J: TRBJ2-6; D: .; size: few; V: TRBV21-1
DNA: TGTGCCAGCAGCTTAGACGGGGTGACCTATGGCTACACCTTC; CDR3: CASSLDGVTYGYTF; J: TRBJ1-2; D: .; size: .; V: TRBV7-2
DNA: TGCGCCAGCAGCCTCGGACTGGGCGGCACTGAAGCTTTCTTT; CDR3: CASSLGLGGTEAFF; J: TRBJ1-1; D: .; size: .; V: TRBV4-3
DNA: TGTGCCAGCAACCCGCGAGGCGGGGAGCTGTTTTTT; CDR3: CASNPRGGELFF; J: TRBJ2-2; D: .; size: .; V: TRBV7-2
DNA: TGTGCCAGCAGCTTCTCCCGTGGAGGGGTCACTGAAGCTTTCTTT; CDR3: CASSFSRGGVTEAFF; J: TRBJ1-1; D: .; size: .; V: TRBV5-6
DNA: TGTGCCAGCTCACCACCTCTTAGCGGGAGAATAAACGAGCAGTACTTC; CDR3: CASSPPLSGRINEQYF; J: TRBJ2-7; D: TRBD2; size: once; V: TRBV18
DNA: TGTGCCAGCAAGGACAGGGGCCGGTTCATGAACACTGAAGCTTTCTTT; CDR3: CASKDRGRFMNTEAFF; J: TRBJ1-1; D: TRBD1; size: once; V: TRBV27